This T cell receptor (beta chain) comes out of a study of blood T cell repertoires in COVID-19. Original processing methods: Cell counts per sample came from amplifying reference gene primers. Repertoires were generated with immunoSEQ multiplex PCR, while TCRdb's copy carries only in-frame clones and drops some. The V and J calls and clone size come from that table; D and trimming were worked out from the DNA. The sample lists around 280,000 clones, about nine tenths seen once, with 10% to 12% in the top ten. Patients at the Seattle site were enrolled during active infection and followed longitudinally. The source of this sequence is a woman between 25 and 40 years old with COVID-19, enrolled during active disease. The sequencing sample was made of peripheral blood.

The CDR3 nucleotides read TGTGCCAGCAGCGGGGGGACCGCAAACTATGGCTACACCTTC. This translates into CASSGGTANYGYTF. This rearrangement joins TRBV5-4 to TRBJ1-2; possible D gene TRBD1, 5 bases. CDR1 SGHNT and CDR2 YYREEE come from the germline V gene (reference sequence). The CDR3 runs to 14 residues. V lost 4 bases and J lost 2, with 12 bases in between.